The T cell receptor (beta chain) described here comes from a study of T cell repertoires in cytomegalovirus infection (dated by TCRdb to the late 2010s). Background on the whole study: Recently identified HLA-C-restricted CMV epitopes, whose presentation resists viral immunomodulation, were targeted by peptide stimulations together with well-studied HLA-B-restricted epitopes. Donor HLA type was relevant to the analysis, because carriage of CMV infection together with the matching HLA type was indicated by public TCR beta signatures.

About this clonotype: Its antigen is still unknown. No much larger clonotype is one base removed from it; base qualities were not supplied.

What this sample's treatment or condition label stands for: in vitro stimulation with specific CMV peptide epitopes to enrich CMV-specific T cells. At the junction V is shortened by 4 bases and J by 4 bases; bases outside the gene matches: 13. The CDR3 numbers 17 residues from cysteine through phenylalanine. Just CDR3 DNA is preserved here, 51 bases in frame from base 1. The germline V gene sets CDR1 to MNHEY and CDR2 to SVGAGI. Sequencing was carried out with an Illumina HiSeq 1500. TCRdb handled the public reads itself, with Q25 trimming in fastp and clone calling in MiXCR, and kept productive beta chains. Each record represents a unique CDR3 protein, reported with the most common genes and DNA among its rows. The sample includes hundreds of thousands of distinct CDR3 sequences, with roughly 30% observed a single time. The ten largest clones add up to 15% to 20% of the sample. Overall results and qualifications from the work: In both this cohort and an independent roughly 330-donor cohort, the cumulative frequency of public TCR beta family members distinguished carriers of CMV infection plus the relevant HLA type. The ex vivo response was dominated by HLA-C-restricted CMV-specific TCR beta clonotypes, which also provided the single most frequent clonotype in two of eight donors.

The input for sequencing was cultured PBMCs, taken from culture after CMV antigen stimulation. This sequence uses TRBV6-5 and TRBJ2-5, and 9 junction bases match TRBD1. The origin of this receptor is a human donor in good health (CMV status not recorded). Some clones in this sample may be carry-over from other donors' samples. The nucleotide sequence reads TGTGCCAGCAGTTCCCGGTGGGGACAGGGAGTCCGAGAGACCCAGTACTTC. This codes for CASSSRWGQGVRETQYF.